These T cell receptor beta chains were read from a single sample in a study of blood T cell repertoires in COVID-19. The assay was immunoSEQ multiplex PCR, and TCRdb's table has in-frame clones only and misses some. The table has 140,000 or so clones, around 85% seen once. Sequencing was performed on PBMCs or T cells enriched from blood (not recorded which). The origin of the receptors is a man between 50 and 59 years old who had recovered from COVID-19. The CDR3 runs from the conserved cysteine through the conserved F or W. Fields, in order: J gene, clone size, V gene, CDR3 protein. Size values are once, few and many counts, or a class for expanded clones, and some rows have none.

>TRBJ1-5|.|TRBV29-1
CSVHFQGSNQPQHF
>TRBJ1-5|.|TRBV19
CASTRGNQPQHF
>TRBJ1-2|.|TRBV7-9
CASTIQNYGYTF
>TRBJ2-7|.|TRBV2
CASTYGSGGDPYEQYF
>TRBJ2-2|once|TRBV7-8
CASSLVGLAGLTGELFF
>TRBJ2-1|few|TRBV3-1/TRBV3-2
CASSPVRLGGGRDEQFF
>TRBJ2-7|.|TRBV11-2
CASSHDSGGLTYEQYF
>TRBJ2-7|.|TRBV5-4
CASSRLAGATYEQYF
>TRBJ2-7|.|TRBV6-5
CASSYSSGGTYEQYF
>TRBJ1-2|.|TRBV6-2/TRBV6-3
CASSWGQNYGYTF
>TRBJ2-3|.|TRBV5-1
CASSLARGDLTDTQYF
>TRBJ2-2|.|TRBV5-6
CASSLVAANTGELFF
>TRBJ1-2|.|TRBV5-4
CASTPEWGQGARGYTF
>TRBJ2-4|.|TRBV28
CASSPGEGDLAKNIQYF
>TRBJ2-5|.|TRBV5-5
CASSLNGQGGKETQYF
>TRBJ1-2|.|TRBV15
CATSRVTGTNTLVRGYTF
>TRBJ1-5|.|TRBV4-3
CASSQAGVFNQPQHF
>TRBJ1-2|.|TRBV7-9
CASSFDRGSVDGYTF
>TRBJ1-4|.|TRBV5-6
CASSLTGGGTNEKLFF
>TRBJ2-7|.|TRBV6-5
CASSYSASGAYEQYF
>TRBJ2-1|once|TRBV30
CAWIPRLPTSGVRNEQFF
>TRBJ1-1|.|TRBV2
CASNTQMNTEAFF
>TRBJ2-7|.|TRBV10-3
CAIRGGSDEQYF
>TRBJ2-1|.|TRBV5-4
CASSYDRDGEQFF
>TRBJ2-1|.|TRBV19
CASSTSSSVNEQFF
>TRBJ1-6|.|TRBV7-3
CASSTGTGDVGSPLHF
>TRBJ2-5|.|TRBV11-2
CASSPPRGGEETQYF
>TRBJ1-6|.|TRBV6-5
CASSSDRGGSPLHF
>TRBJ1-3|.|TRBV11-2
CASSLPGIGNTIYF
>TRBJ2-2|.|TRBV19
CASITQGNTGELFF
>TRBJ1-2|.|TRBV7-9
CASSPGTGGLGYTF
>TRBJ1-4|.|TRBV2
CASSIGTAWEKLFF
>TRBJ2-3|.|TRBV27
CASSSRRDRGRDTQYF